This TCR beta chain emerged from a study of blood T cells in healthy people across ages. Regarding the study as a whole: For the donors, CMV status was unknown and possibly confounded expanded clonotype changes.

It was with a sample-barcoded 5' primer and a J-beta primer mix that a second PCR of roughly 7 to 12 cycles was run. TCRdb itself ran the 5' RACE reads through MiXCR, one entry per CDR3 protein. The sample has under 1,000,000 distinct CDR3 sequences; less than 60% are singletons. The CDR3 is made up of 16 amino acids. J gave up 7 bases and V 0 bases, and 11 bases lay outside the gene matches. From germline, CDR1 is SGDLS and CDR2 YYNGEE. Concerning this clonotype: Its antigen is undetermined.

The sequenced material came from blood. This chain links TRBV9 with TRBJ2-7; 9 bases map to TRBD2. This TCR derives from a man aged 80 or over in good health. This CDR3 reads CASSVATSGTYNEQYF. CDR3 nucleotide sequence: TGTGCCAGCAGCGTAGCGACTAGCGGAACCTACAATGAGCAGTACTTC.